The source of this TCR beta chain is a study of neurological immune-mediated disorders. Among the participants, healthy controls were blood bank volunteers in Maryland, USA. In its sample, this clonotype was seen many times. Antigen: not known. By 5'RACE with 10-nucleotide random UMIs, the cDNA was made. Over 170 million TCR-beta sequences from 15-18 subjects came out of each sequencing run. Using its own MiXCR run on the 5' RACE reads, TCRdb lists one record per CDR3 protein. Of roughly 50,000 distinct CDR3 sequences in the sample, roughly 17% were seen once. The V end was cut by 7 bases, the J end by 5 bases, with 12 bases between. This CDR3 is 13 amino acids long. The germline V gene encodes CDR1 SGHTA and CDR2 FQGNSA. Findings and limits, study-wide: It was HTLV-1-associated myelopathy that showed the most TCR clonal expansion, while multiple sclerosis showed the least, falling below healthy controls.

The sequencing input was PBMCs. V gene TRBV7-2 combines with J gene TRBJ2-1; no reliable D call. This receptor was obtained from a man aged 55 to 69 in good health. The CDR3 nucleotides read TGTGCCAGCAACCCTCTAAGTAACAATGAGCAGTTCTTC. This translates into CASNPLSNNEQFF.